This T cell receptor beta chain emerged from a study of CD8 T cells in Susac syndrome. An input of roughly 0.45 to 1 ug of RNA was subjected to reverse transcription using random hexamers. Each CDR3 protein is one row after TCRdb ran MiXCR on the immunoSEQ multiplex PCR reads. This table holds around 90,000 distinct CDR3 sequences, about 96% found once. Sequences were obtained from CD8+ T cells from PBMCs. This TCR derives from a human donor with Susac syndrome.

The CDR3 DNA is TGCGCCAGCAGCCAAGATATCGGGAGCCTCACAGGAAAACTGTTTTTT. This gives the protein CASSQDIGSLTGKLFF. V usage is TRBV4-3 and J usage is TRBJ1-4; D is perhaps TRBD1 (5 bases). V was pared by 0 bases and J by 10 bases, with 18 bases between. Germline V gene sequence: CDR1 LGHNA, CDR2 YSLEER. This CDR3 has 16 amino acids.